This entry concerns a single T cell receptor (beta chain). The antigen is unknown. The CDR3 end lies 3 residues beyond the end of the read and is filled in from the germline J gene. This record belongs to a study of T cells in women clearing cervical HPV infection. The study, taken as a whole, reports: Richness plus V gene abundances separated cases from controls with AUC 0.7 to 0.9.

Trimming removed 1 base from V and 0 bases from J; junction bases left unmatched: 7. The CDR3 is 17 amino acids. The germline CDR1 and CDR2 sequences are MNHNS and SASEGT. Sequencing used immunoSEQ multiplex PCR; TCRdb keeps in-frame clones, though not all of them. This sample's table reports some 43,000 clones. The chain has TRBV6-1 and TRBJ2-3, with 7 bases identical to TRBD2. Input material: blood buffy coat. The clonotype originates from a woman between 18 and 70 years old with a cervical HPV16 infection that either progressed to CIN3+ or cleared (not recorded which). The CDR3 sequence is CASSEGFGGGSTDTQYF. The sequenced part of the CDR3 DNA is TGTGCCAGCAGTGAAGGATTTGGGGGGGGGAGCACAGATACG.